This TCR beta chain was recovered during a study of radiotherapy plus CTLA-4 blockade in lung cancer. The V segment lost 8 bases and the J segment 3 bases; nucleotides outside the gene matches: 4. This CDR3 has 13 amino acids. Germline V gene data show CDR1 as MNHNY and CDR2 as SVGAGI (reference sequence). The method was immunoSEQ multiplex PCR; TCRdb's version includes in-frame clones alone and lacks a portion of them. The sample holds around 85,000 clones; 70% to 90% are singletons and the top ten take 2% to 2.5%. This clone was observed once. The J gene is TRBJ1-1, the V gene TRBV6-6; 9 nucleotides align to TRBD1. The TCR originated in a human donor with non-small cell lung cancer who had a partial response to radiotherapy plus ipilimumab. Sequenced material: peripheral blood, taken from a patient treated with radiotherapy plus ipilimumab. The CDR3 nucleotides are TGTGCCAGCGGACAGGGGATGTACACTGAAGCTTTCTTT. It encodes CASGQGMYTEAFF.